Listed below are T cell receptor beta chains from one sample, sequenced in a study of cytomegalovirus exposure and HLA in healthy donors. The table came from immunoSEQ multiplex PCR; TCRdb's copy has only in-frame clones and leaves some out. Altogether about 120,000 clones are present, 50% to 70% being singletons, with the ten largest covering 9.5%. The specimen sequenced was PBMCs. Source of these receptors: a middle-aged woman in good health and CMV-seropositive. Both conserved end residues are part of each CDR3. Each record gives: CDR3 length, D gene, J gene, clone size, V gene, CDR3 DNA, CDR3 protein. A D gene is named only where the DNA matches it firmly. The size entry is marked missing in some rows and otherwise reads once, few, many or a size class.

17 | TRBD2 | TRBJ2-3 | . | TRBV7-6 | TGTGCCAGCAGCTTAGAAGTAGCGGGAGGTGTGACAGATACGCAGTATTTT | CASSLEVAGGVTDTQYF
14 | TRBD1 | TRBJ1-2 | . | TRBV6-5 | TGTGCCAGCAACACAGGGGGCGCAAGCTATGGCTACACCTTC | CASNTGGASYGYTF
15 | TRBD2 | TRBJ2-7 | . | TRBV4-3 | TGCGCCAGCAGCCACCGAGCGGGAGGGCCTTACGAGCAGTACTTC | CASSHRAGGPYEQYF
16 | TRBD2 | TRBJ2-7 | . | TRBV4-2 | TGTGCCAGCAGCCCCACTAGCGGGAGGGCCTCGGGGGAGCAGTACTTC | CASSPTSGRASGEQYF
15 | . | TRBJ2-7 | . | TRBV19 | TGTGCCAGTACCGCCGGGACTGGGGACGTCTACGAGCAGTACTTC | CASTAGTGDVYEQYF
12 | . | TRBJ1-2 | few | TRBV29-1 | TGCAGCGTACAGGACGTTTACTATGGCTACACCTTC | CSVQDVYYGYTF
15 | . | TRBJ1-4 | . | TRBV6-5 | TGTGCCAGCAATTCAAAACAGACAAGTTGGGAAAAACTGTTTTTT | CASNSKQTSWEKLFF
13 | . | TRBJ1-2 | . | TRBV7-9 | TGTGCCAGCAGCCCGACCCCTTCGGGGGGCTACACCTTC | CASSPTPSGGYTF
16 | TRBD2 | TRBJ2-3 | . | TRBV7-3 | TGTGCCAGCAGCTTAGATGGCGGGAGGCGCACAGATACGCAGTATTTT | CASSLDGGRRTDTQYF
14 | TRBD2 | TRBJ2-2 | . | TRBV7-3 | TGTGCCAGCAGCTTAGCGGGAGTACCCGGGGAGCTGTTTTTT | CASSLAGVPGELFF
14 | . | TRBJ1-1 | . | TRBV6-1 | TGTGCCAGCAGTGTTTTGTCGGTTAACACTGAAGCTTTCTTT | CASSVLSVNTEAFF
13 | . | TRBJ2-2 | once | TRBV7-3 | TGTGCCAGCAGCTTTACGAACACCGGGGAGCTGTTTTTT | CASSFTNTGELFF
11 | . | TRBJ2-7 | few | TRBV2 | TGTGCCAGCAGTGACGGCTACGAGCAGTACTTC | CASSDGYEQYF
15 | . | TRBJ2-3 | . | TRBV9 | TGTGCCAGCAGTGGATCGGGATGGAGCACAGATACGCAGTATTTT | CASSGSGWSTDTQYF
13 | . | TRBJ2-3 | . | TRBV2 | TGTGCCAGTGTTGATAGCGGCACAGATACGCAGTATTTT | CASVDSGTDTQYF
18 | TRBD2 | TRBJ2-1 | few | TRBV19 | TGTGCCAGTAGTATTACCCTAGCGGGAGGTCACGTCGCTAATGAGCAGTTCTTC | CASSITLAGGHVANEQFF
16 | TRBD1 | TRBJ2-2 | . | TRBV4-2 | TGTGCCAGCAGCCAAGATACGGACAGGGACACCGGGGAGCTGTTTTTT | CASSQDTDRDTGELFF
17 | . | TRBJ2-7 | . | TRBV13 | TGTGCCAGCAGCGGAGGCGTTTTGGGCGGGGATTACTACGAGCAGTACTTC | CASSGGVLGGDYYEQYF
18 | . | TRBJ2-2 | . | TRBV7-8 | TGTGCCAGCAGTTACCCCCTTAGGACAGTCCTGAACACCGGGGAGCTGTTTTTT | CASSYPLRTVLNTGELFF
14 | TRBD1 | TRBJ2-7 | few | TRBV6-1 | TGTGCCAGCATGAGAGGGACAGGATACTACGAGCAGTACTTC | CASMRGTGYYEQYF
13 | . | TRBJ2-2 | . | TRBV6-5 | TGTGCCAGCAGTTACTCCCCGGCCGGGGAGCTGTTTTTT | CASSYSPAGELFF
14 | . | TRBJ1-1 | few | TRBV2 | TGTGCCAGCATCTCGACAAGGATGAACACTGAAGCTTTCTTT | CASISTRMNTEAFF
15 | TRBD1 | TRBJ2-7 | . | TRBV18 | TGTGCCAGCTCACCAGGGGACAGGGCTGAATACGAGCAGTACTTC | CASSPGDRAEYEQYF
17 | TRBD2 | TRBJ2-2 | . | TRBV7-2 | TGTGCCAGCAGCCCGAGGACTAGCGGGTACAGGGAGGGGGAGCTGTTTTTT | CASSPRTSGYREGELFF
15 | . | TRBJ1-4 | . | TRBV15 | TGTGCCACCAGCCCGGGAGGGGGAGCTAATGAAAAACTGTTTTTT | CATSPGGGANEKLFF
15 | . | TRBJ2-5 | few | TRBV30 | TGTGCCTGGAGTGAGTTTGTAGCGGCCCAAGAGACCCAGTACTTC | CAWSEFVAAQETQYF
15 | TRBD2 | TRBJ2-7 | few | TRBV2 | TGTGCCAGCAGTGAAGCGCGGGAGAGGCCCTACGAGCAGTACTTC | CASSEARERPYEQYF
14 | TRBD1 | TRBJ1-1 | . | TRBV7-2 | TGTGCCAGCAGCTCGGACAGGGGAGACACTGAAGCTTTCTTT | CASSSDRGDTEAFF
16 | . | TRBJ2-6 | . | TRBV4-3 | TGCGCCAGCAGCCAAGACGAGGGGGCTGGGGCCAACGTCCTGACTTTC | CASSQDEGAGANVLTF
12 | . | TRBJ2-1 | once | TRBV11-2 | TGTGCCAGCACCGCAGAGGTGAATGAGCAGTTCTTC | CASTAEVNEQFF
16 | TRBD2 | TRBJ2-1 | many | TRBV7-2 | TGTGCCAGCAGCTCGCATAGCGGGAGGGCCGTAAATGAGCAGTTCTTC | CASSSHSGRAVNEQFF
14 | . | TRBJ2-2 | . | TRBV5-5 | TGTGCCAGCAGCTTGGGGGCAGGGACCGGGGAGCTGTTTTTT | CASSLGAGTGELFF
15 | TRBD1 | TRBJ2-4 | . | TRBV6-6 | TGTGCCACCAGGGCCGGGACAGGGGGTACAAACATTCAGTACTTC | CATRAGTGGTNIQYF
16 | TRBD2 | TRBJ2-3 | . | TRBV7-8 | TGTGCCAGCAGCCTGACTAGCGGGAGGGTTCATGGTACGCAGTATTTT | CASSLTSGRVHGTQYF
16 | . | TRBJ2-2 | few | TRBV6-6 | TGTGCCAGCAGTTACTCATGGAGGGAGGACACCGGGGAGCTGTTTTTT | CASSYSWREDTGELFF
14 | . | TRBJ1-2 | . | TRBV7-6 | TGTGCCAGCAGCCCGGCGGGGTGGTCAGGTGGCTACACCTTC | CASSPAGWSGGYTF
14 | . | TRBJ2-2 | . | TRBV4-2 | TGTGCCAGCAGCCAAGAAGGGGCTCCCGGGGAGCTGTTTTTT | CASSQEGAPGELFF
15 | TRBD1 | TRBJ1-3 | . | TRBV9 | TGTGCCAGCAGCTCCCGGACAGGCTTTGGAAACACCATATATTTT | CASSSRTGFGNTIYF
15 | . | TRBJ2-2 | . | TRBV6-6 | TGTGCCAGCAACGAGGCGGGAAGGGCCGTGGGGGAGCTGTTTTTT | CASNEAGRAVGELFF
14 | TRBD1 | TRBJ2-7 | . | TRBV29-1 | TGCAGCGCTGGGGATAACAGGGGACACTACGAGCAGTACTTC | CSAGDNRGHYEQYF
16 | TRBD2 | TRBJ2-3 | . | TRBV28 | TGTGCCAGCAGTACACGACTAGCGGGAGTTTTAGATACGCAGTATTTT | CASSTRLAGVLDTQYF
16 | TRBD1 | TRBJ1-6 | . | TRBV27 | TGTGCCGGTAATAGGACAGGGGCCACCTATAATTCACCCCTCCACTTT | CAGNRTGATYNSPLHF
11 | . | TRBJ2-5 | few | TRBV6-6 | TGTGCCAGCGGAGGATCAGAGACCCAGTACTTC | CASGGSETQYF
15 | TRBD2 | TRBJ2-7 | . | TRBV28 | TGTGCCAGCATCCTGAGGGGCGGGAGCTCCTACGAGCAGTACTTC | CASILRGGSSYEQYF
17 | TRBD2 | TRBJ2-1 | . | TRBV12-5 | TGTGCTAGTGGTTTACATGGACTAGCGGTTTCCTACAATGAGCAGTTCTTC | CASGLHGLAVSYNEQFF
15 | . | TRBJ1-2 | . | TRBV30 | TGTGCCTGGAAGGAGAAACAGGCGAATGACTATGGCTACACCTTC | CAWKEKQANDYGYTF
14 | TRBD1 | TRBJ1-5 | few | TRBV27 | TGTGCCAGCAGTGCGGACAGGGCCTATCAGCCCCAGCATTTT | CASSADRAYQPQHF
16 | . | TRBJ2-1 | once | TRBV28 | TGTGCCAGCAGTTTAAGCGGACAGCATAATTACAATGAGCAGTTCTTC | CASSLSGQHNYNEQFF
16 | . | TRBJ2-7 | . | TRBV13 | TGTGCCAGCAGCCTCCGGGGGACGGAGTTTGAATACGAGCAGTACTTC | CASSLRGTEFEYEQYF